The 11 T cell receptor beta chains reported below all come from one sample, sequenced in a study of tumor-infiltrating lymphocytes in primary liver carcinoma. TCR beta cDNA was made from approximately 500 ng total RNA with a constant-region primer. Construction of TCR beta libraries relied on three successive nested multiplex PCR rounds employing slightly modified ARM-PCR. The study ran its first two PCR rounds for approximately 11 cycles each, using TRBV1-TRBV30 forward primers and a C-beta reverse primer. TCRdb re-derived calls from the multiplex PCR reads in MiXCR, one entry per CDR3 protein. The sample lists about 320,000 distinct CDR3 sequences, approximately 65% occurring once. Blood RNA originated from unsorted whole blood, with germline DNA additionally extracted. Sequenced sample: peripheral blood. The receptors originated from a man in his forties with primary liver carcinoma and hepatitis B virus infection.

On this clonotype itself: A much larger clone differs by one base, so this may be a read error. This chain joins TRBV10-3 and TRBJ2-7, with TRBD2 matching over 10 bases. This CDR3 has 14 amino acids. After removal of 1 base from V and 7 bases from J, the junction contained 4 bases not matched to a gene. Germline-derived CDR1 and CDR2 are ENHRY and SYGVKD. CDR3 loop: CAISEWLAGEEQYF. The CDR3 nucleotides read TGTGCCATCAGTGAGTGGCTAGCGGGAGAAGAGCAGTACTTC.

With regard to this clonotype: This CDR3 fails to terminate in the conserved phenylalanine or tryptophan, so it likely reflects a read error. This chain uses TRBV6-2 or TRBV6-3 with TRBJ1-5, with D possibly TRBD1 on 6 matching bases. The CDR3 runs to 14 residues. CDR1 and CDR2 from the germline V gene are MNHEY and SVGEGT. CDR3: CDSSPGTSNQPQHS. The CDR3 nucleotides are TGTGACAGCAGTCCCGGGACAAGCAATCAGCCCCAGCATTCT.

A note on this clonotype: A much larger clone sits a single nucleotide away, making a read error possible. The chain employs TRBV6-1 and TRBJ1-5; tentative D call: TRBD1 (5 bases). From germline, CDR1 is MNHNS and CDR2 SASEGT. The CDR3 is 14 amino acids. The CDR3, as DNA: TGTGCCAACAGTGAAACGGGGGGAAGTCAGCCCCAGCATTTT. Translated, it gives CANSETGGSQPQHF.

The chain combines TRBV11-2 with TRBJ2-4, with D perhaps being TRBD1 or TRBD2 (5 bases each). The CDR3 loop spans 17 amino acids. CDR1 is SGHAT and CDR2 is FQNNGV in the germline V gene. The CDR3 loop is CTGSLVWGLGAKNIQYF. The CDR3, as DNA: TGTACCGGCAGCTTAGTTTGGGGGTTGGGAGCCAAAAACATTCAGTACTTC.

This chain uses TRBV4-1 with TRBJ2-3; maybe TRBD1 (5 bases). Germline V CDR1 and CDR2: MGHRA, YSYEKL. The CDR3 has 16 residues. Between the trimmed V and J ends, which lost 0 bases and 3 bases, there was a span of 13 bases. The CDR3 region is CASSQDARGRTDTQYF. CDR3 sequence (DNA): TGCGCCAGCAGCCAAGATGCAAGGGGTCGGACAGATACGCAGTATTTT.

The V and J genes are TRBV19 and TRBJ1-1; no firm D call. Deletions cut 3 bases from V and 7 bases from J, with 9 bases between. Germline V lookup: CDR1 LNHDA, CDR2 SQIVND (reference sequence). The length of the CDR3 is 12 residues. The CDR3 region has the DNA TGTGCCAGTAGTATCAGGTGGGGTGAAGCTTTCTTT. It specifies CASSIRWGEAFF.

Remarks on this clonotype: A read error may explain this, as a much larger clone is one base away. The chain employs TRBV6-5 and TRBJ2-1; 7 bases align to TRBD1. Germline CDR1 is MNHEY and CDR2 is SVGAGI. This CDR3 is built from 13 residues. The ends lost 11 bases at V and 4 bases at J; junction bases unmatched: 8. The CDR3 protein is CASRWDSYNEQFF. CDR3 nucleotides: TGTGCCTCCCGGTGGGACAGTTACAATGAGCAGTTCTTC.

Worth noting for this clonotype: With a much larger clone just one base away, this may be a read error. The J gene is TRBJ2-7, the V gene TRBV6-2 or TRBV6-3, with D uncertain. Deletions cut 7 bases from V and 7 bases from J, with 17 bases between. There are 13 residues in the CDR3. Germline loops: CDR1 MNHEY, CDR2 SVGEGT. The CDR3 loop is CASNYTKLGEQYF. DNA of the CDR3: TGTGCCAGCAATTATACGAAGCTGGGGGAGCAGTACTTC.

As to this clonotype: A much bigger clone sits one base away, suggesting this may be a read error. The V call is TRBV4-1, the J call TRBJ2-1; D may match TRBD1 or TRBD2 (7 bases each). The CDR3 totals 16 residues. Germline V gene sequence: CDR1 MGHRA, CDR2 YSYEKL. CDR3 region: CASGQGGSGSFGIKFF. CDR3 in DNA: TGCGCCAGCGGCCAGGGGGGTAGCGGGTCCTTCGGGATTAAGTTCTTC.

In regard to this clonotype: A read error may produce the germline difference seen at one junction end. CDR3 coding DNA: TGTGCCAGCAGCATACTATGGACAGGGGAAAACGAGCAGCACTTC. It translates to CASSILWTGENEQHF. The chain employs TRBV11-2 and TRBJ2-7, with 9 positions matching TRBD1. The CDR3 runs to 15 residues. Germline CDR1 is SGHAT and CDR2 is FQNNGV.

Comment on this clonotype: At one boundary the junction diverges from the germline segment, which might be a read error. This chain connects TRBV4-2 to TRBJ2-1; 9 positions match TRBD2. The CDR3 totals 16 residues. CDR1 is LGHNA, CDR2 YNFKEQ, per germline. CDR3 region: CVSSPFKTSGYNEQFF. The DNA of the CDR3 is TGTGTCAGCAGCCCCTTTAAGACTAGCGGCTACAATGAACAGTTCTTC.